This record concerns one T cell receptor beta chain sequence. This entry comes from a study of blood T cell repertoires in COVID-19. Study context: The cDNA or gDNA used as material had been derived from T cells, B-cell-depleted T cells, or PBMCs.

Trimming left V 6 bases short and J 2 bases short, with 10 bases between. The CDR3 covers 13 residues. Seattle participants joined during active infection and were tracked over time. In the study's own analysis: Reference gene primer amplification gave estimated nucleated cell counts. The method was immunoSEQ multiplex PCR; TCRdb's version includes in-frame clones alone and lacks a portion of them. That table is the source of V, J and clone size, and D and trimming were worked out from the DNA. The data hold 140,000 to 150,000 clones, with 75% to 90% observed a single time. Sequenced: peripheral blood. The V gene is TRBV12-3 or TRBV12-4, the J gene TRBJ1-2; weak D call: TRBD1 (5 bases). This clonotype was obtained from a woman aged 60-75 years with COVID-19, enrolled during active disease. The DNA of the CDR3 is TGTGCCAGCAGCCCGGACAAGAACTATGGCTACACCTTC. Amino acid sequence: CASSPDKNYGYTF.